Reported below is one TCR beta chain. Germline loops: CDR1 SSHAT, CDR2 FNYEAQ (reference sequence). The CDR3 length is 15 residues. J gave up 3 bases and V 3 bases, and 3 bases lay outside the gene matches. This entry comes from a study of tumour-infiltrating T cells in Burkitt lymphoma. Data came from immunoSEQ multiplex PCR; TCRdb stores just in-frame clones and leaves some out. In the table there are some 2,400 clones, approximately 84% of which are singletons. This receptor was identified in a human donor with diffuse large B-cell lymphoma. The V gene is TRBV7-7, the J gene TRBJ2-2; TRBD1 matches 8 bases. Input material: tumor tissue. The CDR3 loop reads CASSFSGQDTGELFF. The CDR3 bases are TGTGCCAGCAGCTTTTCGGGACAGGACACCGGGGAGCTGTTTTTT.